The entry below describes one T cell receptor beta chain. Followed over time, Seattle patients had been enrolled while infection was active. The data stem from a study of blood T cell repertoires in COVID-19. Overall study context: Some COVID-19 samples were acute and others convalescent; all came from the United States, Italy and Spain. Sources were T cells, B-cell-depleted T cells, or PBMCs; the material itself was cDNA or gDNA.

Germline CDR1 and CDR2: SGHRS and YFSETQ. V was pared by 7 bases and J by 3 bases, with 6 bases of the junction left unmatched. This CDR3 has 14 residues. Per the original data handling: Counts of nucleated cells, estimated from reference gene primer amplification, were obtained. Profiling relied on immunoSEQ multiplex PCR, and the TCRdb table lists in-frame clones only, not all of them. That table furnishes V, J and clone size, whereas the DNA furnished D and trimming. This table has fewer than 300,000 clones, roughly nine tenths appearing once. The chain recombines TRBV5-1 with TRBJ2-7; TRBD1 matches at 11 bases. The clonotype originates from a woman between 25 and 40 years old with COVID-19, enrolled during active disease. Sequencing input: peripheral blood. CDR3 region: CASSPGTGGYEQYF. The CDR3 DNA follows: TGCGCCAGCTCCCCCGGGACAGGGGGCTACGAGCAGTACTTC.